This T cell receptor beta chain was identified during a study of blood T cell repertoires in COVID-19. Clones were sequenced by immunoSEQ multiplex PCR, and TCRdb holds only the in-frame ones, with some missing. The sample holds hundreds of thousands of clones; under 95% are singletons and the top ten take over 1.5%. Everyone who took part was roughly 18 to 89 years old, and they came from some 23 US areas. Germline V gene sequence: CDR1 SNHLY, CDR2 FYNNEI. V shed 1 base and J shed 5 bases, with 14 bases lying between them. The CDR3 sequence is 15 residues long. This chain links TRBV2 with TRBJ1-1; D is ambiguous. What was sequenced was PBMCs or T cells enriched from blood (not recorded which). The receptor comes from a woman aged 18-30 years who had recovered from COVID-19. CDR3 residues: CASSEVSRMSTEAFF. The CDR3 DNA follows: TGTGCCAGCAGTGAAGTAAGCAGGATGAGTACTGAAGCTTTCTTT.